The T cell receptor (beta chain) under discussion was sequenced for a study of tumor and adjacent non-tumor tissue in lung cancer (dated by TCRdb to 2017 to 2018). For the study in its entirety: By cancer type, the cohort comprised around 11 adenocarcinoma patients, a couple of squamous cell carcinoma patients and 1 small cell lung cancer patient. The approximately 15 patients were aged about 31 to 85 years, included roughly ten men and 5 women, and had TNM stage I to III disease. Sequencing produced around 130,000,000 productive TCRbeta reads in total, an average of approximately 4.5 million reads per sample. The study compared bulk TCRbeta repertoires between lung tumor tissue and matched distant non-tumor lung tissue from fewer than 19 lung cancer patients. For each patient, one tumor sample and one normal lung sample were taken, giving about 31 paired specimens that underwent TCRbeta CDR3 sequencing.

RNA was isolated from bulk, unsorted tissue, and RNA quality was assessed with a NanoDrop ND-1000 and an Agilent 2100. Normal lung samples were distant non-tumor tissue taken more than 3 cm from the tumor edge. Donors were newly diagnosed lung cancer patients admitted for thoracic surgery in China between August and November 2014, without prior chemotherapy. The study excluded patients who had received radiotherapy or chemotherapy before or who had another cancer at the same time. Surgical tissue pieces of about 1-2.1 cm3 were preserved in RNAlater solution and stored at -80 °C until use. Points on this clonotype: Its antigen remains undetermined. Base qualities are not at hand, and no much larger clone is one base apart.

Overall study outcomes, separate from this receptor: Neither the sequencing platform nor unique molecular identifiers are named or mentioned anywhere in the methods. Peripheral blood was not sequenced, so blood TCRbeta repertoires in these lung cancer patients were not examined. Tumor tissue showed significantly greater TCR diversity (inverse Simpson) than normal lung tissue (431.37 vs 166.20, P = 0.0075, Mann-Whitney U test). Younger patients had significantly higher TCR diversity, and higher tumor TCR diversity was associated with shorter overall and disease-free survival. In normal lung, the top 100 clones accounted for a significantly larger cumulative share of the repertoire than in tumor tissue. With only roughly 15 patients in the cohort, the authors noted that larger samples and more detailed clinical data are needed.

V and J lose 2 bases and 3 bases, and a span of 16 bases separates them. Its CDR3 holds 17 amino acids, cysteine through phenylalanine. CDR3 DNA is the only sequence kept; it has 51 bases, read in frame from the first base. CDR1 and CDR2 are read off the germline V gene (reference sequence) as SEHNR and FQNEAQ. Library prep was done by multiplex PCR. The sequencing machine was an Illumina HiSeq 2500. TCRbeta libraries were constructed through three rounds of nested PCR with primers (Table S4) according to protocols modified from ARM-PCR. Before sequencing, PCR products of 200-500 bp were excised from the gel and purified with the QIAquick gel extraction kit. The authors' pipeline ran thus. Trimmomatic was used to clean the reads, FLASH was used to merge the reads into complete CDR3 sequences, and MiTCR was used to assign the reads to V(D)J germline segments. Clonal diversity was calculated as the inverse Simpson's index using VDJtools. A read counted as productive if the sequence was in-frame and lacked a premature stop codon. The public reads were reprocessed in TCRdb via fastp at Q25 and MiXCR, keeping in-frame beta chains. Rows matching on CDR3 protein sequence are summarized as one entry with the most common DNA and genes. V and J calls and clone size were set by TCRdb, not the authors. The sample table lists some 99,000 distinct CDR3 sequences, under 65% of them with a count of one. The ten largest clones add up to 15% to 20% of the sample.

The receptor was isolated from a man aged 60 to 69 with non-small cell lung cancer. Here the chain combines TRBV7-9 and TRBJ1-4, with the D gene call left open. What was sequenced was distant non-tumor lung tissue. The DNA is TGTGCCAGCAGCTTAAATGGGGTCCGTGCGGCTAATGAAAAACTGTTTTTT. It encodes CASSLNGVRAANEKLFF.